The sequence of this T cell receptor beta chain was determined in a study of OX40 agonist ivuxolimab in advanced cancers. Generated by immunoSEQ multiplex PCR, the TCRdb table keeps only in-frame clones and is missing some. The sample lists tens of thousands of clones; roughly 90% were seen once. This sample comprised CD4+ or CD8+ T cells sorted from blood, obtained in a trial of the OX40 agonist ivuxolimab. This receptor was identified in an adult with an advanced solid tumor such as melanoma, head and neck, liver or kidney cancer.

CDR3 in amino acids: CASSLRGQGGRMNTEAFF. CDR3 coding DNA: TGTGCCAGCAGCTTAAGGGGACAGGGAGGAAGGATGAACACTGAAGCTTTCTTT. This rearrangement joins TRBV7-9 to TRBJ1-1; 9 bases agree with TRBD1. With V trimmed by 2 bases and J by 0 bases, 10 bases remained unmatched. Per the germline V gene, CDR1 is SEHNR and CDR2 is FQNEAQ (reference sequence). The CDR3 is 18 amino acids.